The present entry profiles one T cell receptor (beta chain) with its context. Its specificity is unknown. Autoimmune disease history or systemic immunosuppression led to patients being barred. The sampling schedule covered blood at baseline, cycle 4 day 1, and cycle 7 day 1. The sample belongs to a study of OX40 agonist ivuxolimab in advanced cancers. Study-level points and caveats: Clones of CD4+ and CD8+ blood T cells grew by week 6 at doses of 0.1 to 3.0 mg/kg. Compared with others, partial responders at 0.1-3.0 mg/kg displayed clonal expansion among the lowest.

Sequencing used immunoSEQ multiplex PCR; TCRdb keeps in-frame clones, though not all of them. This table holds fewer than 85,000 clones, roughly 90% found once. Trimming took 4 bases from V and 2 from J, leaving 8 bases between them. Germline CDR1 MGHRA, CDR2 YSYEKL. The CDR3 runs 14 residues. The source is an adult with an advanced solid tumor such as melanoma, head and neck, liver or kidney cancer. This chain joins TRBV4-1 and TRBJ2-2; D may be TRBD1 or TRBD2 (5 bases each). Sequencing used CD4+ or CD8+ T cells sorted from blood, obtained in a trial of the OX40 agonist ivuxolimab. The DNA of the CDR3 is TGCGCCAGCAGCCGGGGACCCAACACCGGGGAGCTGTTTTTT. Its translation: CASSRGPNTGELFF.